This is a list of T cell receptor beta chains from one sample in a study of T cell responses to AZD1222 COVID-19 vaccine. Data came from immunoSEQ multiplex PCR; TCRdb stores just in-frame clones and leaves some out. The sample carries about 85,000 clones, 80% to 90% recorded once. Sequenced here: peripheral blood, sampled on day 0 of AZD1222 vaccination. All receptors derive from an adult in good health. The CDR3 runs from the conserved cysteine through the conserved F or W. Fields, in order: J gene, V gene, D gene, clone size, CDR3 DNA, CDR3 protein. D genes are given only for firm matches. Rows give clone size only sometimes, using once, few, many, or a class for an expanded clone.

>TRBJ1-1|TRBV25-1|TRBD1|-
TGTGCCAGCCGAGGACCCGGGACAGTGAACACTGAAGCTTTCTTT
CASRGPGTVNTEAFF
>TRBJ1-5|TRBV28|TRBD1|-
TGTGCCAGCAGTTTCCCTGCGGACAGGGACAGCAATCAGCCCCAGCATTTT
CASSFPADRDSNQPQHF
>TRBJ1-4|TRBV3-1/TRBV3-2|-|-
TGTGCCAGCAGCCAAGGAGGAAGGGACATCGGAAAACTGTTTTTT
CASSQGGRDIGKLFF
>TRBJ1-4|TRBV6-5|TRBD1|-
TGTGCCAGCAGTTACTCGACGGGACAGGGGTTTGAAAAACTGTTTTTT
CASSYSTGQGFEKLFF
>TRBJ1-1|TRBV3-1/TRBV3-2|-|-
TGTGCCAGCAGCCAAGAAAGCGGGAACACTGAAGCTTTCTTT
CASSQESGNTEAFF
>TRBJ2-2|TRBV7-3|-|-
TGTGCCAGCAGCCTGGCTGCCGGGGAGCTGTTTTTT
CASSLAAGELFF
>TRBJ1-2|TRBV19|-|-
TGTGCCAGTAGTCTCGCTAAGGCAGGGAACTATGGCTACACCTTC
CASSLAKAGNYGYTF
>TRBJ1-6|TRBV28|-|few
TGTGCCAGCAGTTTCCGGTCACCCCTCCACTTT
CASSFRSPLHF
>TRBJ1-1|TRBV7-2|-|-
TGTGCCAGCAGCTTAGATTCAAGGAACACTGAAGCTTTCTTT
CASSLDSRNTEAFF
>TRBJ1-1|TRBV6-5|-|-
TGTGCCAGCAGTTACCCCCCGAACACTGAAGCTTTCTTT
CASSYPPNTEAFF
>TRBJ1-6|TRBV30|-|few
TGTGCCTGGAGCCTACCGGGGGAATCACCCCTCCACTTT
CAWSLPGESPLHF
>TRBJ2-7|TRBV2|-|few
TGTGCCAGCGAGGAGTCCTACGAGCAGTACTTC
CASEESYEQYF
>TRBJ1-2|TRBV29-1|TRBD1|-
TGCAGCGCCCGGGACAGCGCAGGAAATGGCTACACCTTC
CSARDSAGNGYTF
>TRBJ2-5|TRBV24-1|-|-
TGTGCCACCAGTGATTTGCCCTCAGCCGGATTCCAAGAGACCCAGTACTTC
CATSDLPSAGFQETQYF
>TRBJ1-1|TRBV19|TRBD1|-
TGTGCCAGTAGTAGGACAGGCGGGAACACTGAAGCTTTCTTT
CASSRTGGNTEAFF
>TRBJ2-6|TRBV30|-|-
TGTGCCTGGAGTACGGGAAGGTCTGGGGCCAACGTCCTGACTTTC
CAWSTGRSGANVLTF
>TRBJ2-7|TRBV5-1|-|-
TGCGCCAGCAGCTTGGAGGCCAGTCTCGGCGAGCAGTACTTC
CASSLEASLGEQYF
>TRBJ1-1|TRBV3-1/TRBV3-2|-|-
TGTGCCAGCAGCCAAGAGAATTGGGAGGCTTTCTTT
CASSQENWEAFF
>TRBJ2-7|TRBV4-3|-|-
TGCGCCAGCAGCCAAGACCGCCGGGTCAGCTCCTACGAGCAGTACTTC
CASSQDRRVSSYEQYF
>TRBJ2-1|TRBV7-9|-|few
TGTGCCAGCAGCTTAAGGGGGGTCAATGAGCAGTTCTTC
CASSLRGVNEQFF
>TRBJ1-5|TRBV28|-|-
TGTGCCAGCAGTTTAGCCACCAAGCCCCAGCATTTT
CASSLATKPQHF
>TRBJ1-1|TRBV10-2|-|once
TGCGCCAGCAGTGATCCCCCCGGGTGGGGGGGCGGCACTGAAGCTTTCTTT
CASSDPPGWGGGTEAFF
>TRBJ2-5|TRBV18|TRBD1|-
TGTGCCAGCTCATCGGACAGGGGGATCTCCAGGGAGACCCAGTACTTC
CASSSDRGISRETQYF
>TRBJ1-5|TRBV6-5|-|-
TGTGCCAGCAGTTACGACAGAAATCAGCCCCAGCATTTT
CASSYDRNQPQHF
>TRBJ1-6|TRBV5-6|-|-
TGTGCCAGCAGCTTGGCCTTAGGACGGAATAATTCACCCCTCCACTTT
CASSLALGRNNSPLHF
>TRBJ1-6|TRBV5-1|-|-
TGCGCCAGCAGCTTGAGGGGTCAGGACAATAATTCACCCCTCCACTTT
CASSLRGQDNNSPLHF
>TRBJ1-2|TRBV28|TRBD1|once
TGTGCCAGCAGTTTACCCCACACAGGGGGCTATGGCTACACCTTC
CASSLPHTGGYGYTF
>TRBJ2-2|TRBV19|TRBD1|-
TGTGCCAGTATGACAGGGGGGTTGTACACCGGGGAGCTGTTTTTT
CASMTGGLYTGELFF
>TRBJ1-4|TRBV28|-|-
TGTGCCAGCAGTCCACAGGTCGGTGAAAAACTGTTTTTT
CASSPQVGEKLFF
>TRBJ1-1|TRBV5-5|-|once
TGTGCCAGCAGCTTCGCGACAGGGAACACTGAAGCTTTCTTT
CASSFATGNTEAFF
>TRBJ1-1|TRBV13|-|few
TGTGCCAGCAGTTTCGGGGGGGGCACTGAAGCTTTCTTT
CASSFGGGTEAFF
>TRBJ1-4|TRBV10-3|-|-
TGTGCCATCAGTGAGTCAGTCCCGGGGGAAAAACTGTTTTTT
CAISESVPGEKLFF
>TRBJ1-3|TRBV5-1|-|-
TGCGCCAGCGCCGTTCGGGGACCCACTAGCGGAAACACCATATATTTT
CASAVRGPTSGNTIYF
>TRBJ1-6|TRBV19|-|-
TGTGCCAGTAGCGTAAGGGGCGACAATTCACCCCTCCACTTT
CASSVRGDNSPLHF
>TRBJ2-1|TRBV7-7|TRBD1|-
TGTGCTAGCAGCCCCTACGGACAGGGCGGCAATGAGCAGTTCTTC
CASSPYGQGGNEQFF
>TRBJ1-2|TRBV19|-|-
TGTGCCAGTAGTACCCTCTTTGGTGCACTAAACTATGGCTACACCTTC
CASSTLFGALNYGYTF
>TRBJ1-6|TRBV6-5|-|-
TGTGCCAGCAGTTACTCGGGAAGGGGTAATGTTTCACCCCTCCACTTT
CASSYSGRGNVSPLHF
>TRBJ2-5|TRBV27|-|once
TGTGCCAGCAGTCCTCTACAGGGAAGGGAGACCCAGTACTTC
CASSPLQGRETQYF
>TRBJ2-1|TRBV30|-|-
TGTGCCTGGAGTGGGGGTGGATCCTACAATGAGCAGTTCTTC
CAWSGGGSYNEQFF
>TRBJ2-3|TRBV7-9|-|-
TGTGCCAGCAGACTCCGCGGAGCCACAGATACGCAGTATTTT
CASRLRGATDTQYF
>TRBJ2-3|TRBV5-1|TRBD2|once
TGCGCCAGCAGCTTGCGGAGCGGGGGGGCCCATAGTGAGACGCAGTATTTT
CASSLRSGGAHSETQYF
>TRBJ1-1|TRBV29-1|-|-
TGCAGCGTTCGGTGGGGCGTGGGGACTGAAGCTTTCTTT
CSVRWGVGTEAFF
>TRBJ1-3|TRBV28|-|-
TGTGCCAGCAGTTTGGAGGGAAACACCATATATTTT
CASSLEGNTIYF
>TRBJ2-1|TRBV27|TRBD2|-
TGTGCCAGCAGTTTATCACTAGCGGGTGCCTACAATGAGCAGTTCTTC
CASSLSLAGAYNEQFF
>TRBJ2-1|TRBV7-3|-|-
TGTGCCAGCAGCACCTCCGGGACCTCCAATGAGCAGTTCTTC
CASSTSGTSNEQFF
>TRBJ2-1|TRBV9|TRBD2|-
TGTGCCAGCAGCCACCGACCCACCAGAGGCGGGGGGCCCGAGGGTGCAACCTACAATGAGCAGTTCTTC
CASSHRPTRGGGPEGATYNEQFF
>TRBJ2-1|TRBV5-1|TRBD2|-
TGCGCCAGCAGCCCCCGGGTAGCGGGGGGGCACGAGCAGTTCTTC
CASSPRVAGGHEQFF
>TRBJ1-6|TRBV14|-|once
TGTGCCAGCAGACGCGGTTCCGGGCCGAACGGGAATAATTCACCCCTCCACTTT
CASRRGSGPNGNNSPLHF
>TRBJ1-1|TRBV10-3|TRBD1|-
TGTGCCATCAGTGCGGACAGGGGGGGTTCGAACACTGAAGCTTTCTTT
CAISADRGGSNTEAFF
>TRBJ1-1|TRBV27|-|-
TGTGCCAGCAGTTTAACCCTACCGAACACTGAAGCTTTCTTT
CASSLTLPNTEAFF
>TRBJ2-1|TRBV6-5|TRBD2|-
TGTGCCAGCAGTTTAGCGGGAGGGCCCTACAATGAGCAGTTCTTC
CASSLAGGPYNEQFF
>TRBJ2-7|TRBV6-5|-|-
TGTGCCAGCAGTTACTCGGGACATCTAAGCGAGCAGTACTTC
CASSYSGHLSEQYF
>TRBJ1-5|TRBV27|-|-
TGTGCCAGCAGTTTTAGGGAAGGCAATCAGCCCCAGCATTTT
CASSFREGNQPQHF
>TRBJ1-4|TRBV7-9|TRBD1|-
TGTGCCAGCAGCCAACAGGGGGCGCGGGAAAAACTGTTTTTT
CASSQQGAREKLFF
>TRBJ2-7|TRBV18|-|few
TGTGCCAGCTCAGGGAGCTCCTACGAGCAGTACTTC
CASSGSSYEQYF